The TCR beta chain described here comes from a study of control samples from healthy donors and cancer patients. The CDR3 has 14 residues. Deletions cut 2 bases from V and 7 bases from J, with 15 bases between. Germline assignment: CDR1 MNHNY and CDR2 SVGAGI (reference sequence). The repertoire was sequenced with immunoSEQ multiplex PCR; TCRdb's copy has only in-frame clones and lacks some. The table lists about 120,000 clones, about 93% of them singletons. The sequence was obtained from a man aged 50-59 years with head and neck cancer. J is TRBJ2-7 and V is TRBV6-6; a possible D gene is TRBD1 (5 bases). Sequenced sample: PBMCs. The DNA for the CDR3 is TGTGCCAGCAGTTACCCCCCGCAGGGCCTAGAGCAGTACTTC. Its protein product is CASSYPPQGLEQYF.